This T cell receptor beta chain was captured by sequencing in a study of T cells after yellow fever vaccination. This CDR3 comprises 16 residues. Trimming removed 3 bases from V and 4 bases from J, with 18 bases in between. Germline values: CDR1 SNHLY, CDR2 FYNNEI. This clonotype was found a few times. Antigen: not known. TCRdb re-derived calls from the 5' RACE reads in MiXCR, one entry per CDR3 protein. The sample records some 220,000 distinct CDR3 sequences, about 3% being singletons. Broader study findings: Primary-vaccination clones mostly resurfaced post-booster (about 95% CD4, roughly 90% CD8).

V is TRBV2 and J is TRBJ1-2, with a weak D call TRBD1 (5 bases). The sample here was CD4+ T cells sorted from PBMCs, taken 10 days after the yellow fever booster vaccination. The clonotype comes from a young man who received the YFV17D yellow fever vaccine. CDR3 nucleotides: TGTGCCAGCAGTGAGAGGGGTTCGGCCTTAAGCTATGGCTACACCTTC. The encoded protein is CASSERGSALSYGYTF.